These 7 T cell receptor beta chains were sequenced from one sample in a study of OX40 agonist ivuxolimab in advanced cancers. Library method: the immunoSEQ multiplex PCR assay. This is the immuneACCESS table as TCRdb keeps it, with only in-frame sequences that have V and J called. A part of the clones is gone; compared with another copy, unresolved V genes explain less than half, and the rest is unexplained. The sample table lists around 89,000 clones, roughly 88% of them with a count of one. Less than 0.75% of the sample goes to the ten largest clones. Sequenced material: CD4+ or CD8+ T cells sorted from blood, taken in a trial of the OX40 agonist ivuxolimab. Every receptor here comes from an adult with an advanced solid tumor such as melanoma, head and neck, liver or kidney cancer.

This chain connects TRBV6-6 to TRBJ1-2; 8 positions agree with TRBD1. Germline V gives CDR1 MNHNY, CDR2 SVGAGI (reference sequence). With 8 bases clipped from V and 4 bases from J, the junction kept 6 bases outside the gene matches. The CDR3 loop spans 13 amino acids. The chain's CDR3 is CASGQGLFYGYTF. As DNA, the CDR3 is TGTGCCAGCGGACAGGGTCTGTTCTATGGCTACACCTTC.

This chain joins TRBV11-2 and TRBJ1-1, with D unresolved. The CDR3 length is 14 residues. The V end was cut by 4 bases, the J end by 4 bases, with 13 bases between. Germline V lookup: CDR1 SGHAT, CDR2 FQNNGV. CDR3 DNA: TGTGCCAGCAGCTCACAGACACTGGGCACTGAAGCTTTCTTT. This codes for CASSSQTLGTEAFF.

This chain links TRBV6-5 with TRBJ2-1; 7 bases are a match to TRBD2. With 6 bases clipped from V and 9 bases from J, the junction kept 5 bases outside the gene matches. CDR3 length: 12 residues. The germline gives CDR1 MNHEY, CDR2 SVGAGI. The CDR3 sequence: CASRRGEGEQFF. As DNA, the CDR3 is TGTGCCAGCAGACGGGGGGAGGGTGAGCAGTTCTTC.

This chain links TRBV27 with TRBJ2-7; D perhaps matches TRBD1 (5 bases). Germline V gene lookup returns CDR1 MNHEY and CDR2 SMNVEV (reference sequence). The CDR3 loop spans 14 amino acids. Trimming took 8 bases from V and 3 from J, leaving 17 bases between them. Here the CDR3 reads CASSPGLGNYEQYF. The CDR3 coding sequence is TGTGCCAGCTCCCCAGGGCTGGGTAACTACGAGCAGTACTTC.

This chain uses TRBV7-2 with TRBJ1-2; D ambiguous. Germline V gene data show CDR1 as SGHTA and CDR2 as FQGNSA. The V end lost 5 bases, the J end lost 6 bases, and 19 bases lay between the germline ends. This CDR3 is built from 15 residues. CDR3 loop: CASSAIKLGVDGYTF. As DNA, the CDR3 is TGTGCCAGCAGCGCCATAAAGCTTGGGGTTGATGGCTACACCTTC. Using reference TRBV7-2 and TRBJ1-2 for the parts outside the CDR3, the full variable domain is GAGVSQSPSNKVTEKGKDVELRCDPISGHTALYWYRQSLGQGLEFLIYFQGNSAPDKSGLPSDRFSAERTGGSVSTLTIQRTQQEDSAVYLCASSAIKLGVDGYTFGSGTRLTVV.

V gene TRBV5-1 combines with J gene TRBJ2-1, with TRBD2 matching over 10 bases. V shed 3 bases, J shed 5 bases, and the junction held 5 bases outside the gene matches. Germline V gene sequence: CDR1 SGHRS, CDR2 YFSETQ. The CDR3 spans 15 residues. DNA for the CDR3: TGCGCCAGCAGCTCGGGGACTAGCGCAAACAATGAGCAGTTCTTC. Its protein product is CASSSGTSANNEQFF. Looking up the rest from reference TRBV5-1 and TRBJ2-1 gives the full variable domain: KAGVTQTPRYLIKTRGQQVTLSCSPISGHRSVSWYQQTPGQGLQFLFEYFSETQRNKGNFPGRFSGRQFSNSRSEMNVSTLELGDSALYLCASSSGTSANNEQFFGPGTRLTVL.

V is TRBV18 and J is TRBJ2-1, with 12 nucleotides matching TRBD2. The trim removed 2 bases at V and 4 bases at J, leaving 6 bases unmatched. Looked up from germline, CDR1 is KGHSH and CDR2 is LQKENI. This CDR3 has 17 amino acids. The CDR3 DNA sequence: TGTGCCAGCTCACCAGGACTAGCGGGATTGGGTTACAATGAGCAGTTCTTC. Translated: CASSPGLAGLGYNEQFF. The whole variable domain, filled in from reference TRBV18 and TRBJ2-1, reads NAGVMQNPRHLVRRRGQEARLRCSPMKGHSHVYWYRQLPEEGLKFMVYLQKENIIDESGMPKERFSAEFPKEGPSILRIQQVVRGDSAAYFCASSPGLAGLGYNEQFFGPGTRLTVL.